Listed here are 14 T cell receptor beta chains from one sample, sequenced in a study of shared clonotypes between healthy human individuals. Repertoires were generated with immunoSEQ multiplex PCR, while TCRdb's copy carries only in-frame clones and drops some. The sample includes millions of clones, approximately 95% seen only once; the top ten take about 0.39%. The source material was naive CD4+ T cells from PBMCs. The subset here: CD45RA+ positively selected. The receptors stem from a man in his late teens or twenties in good health. Some clones in this sample may be carry-over from other donors' samples.

The V and J genes are TRBV6-6 and TRBJ2-1, with TRBD2 identical over 7 bases. Looked up from germline, CDR1 is MNHNY and CDR2 is SVGAGI (reference sequence). With V trimmed by 7 bases and J by 8 bases, 8 bases remained unmatched. The CDR3 runs to 13 residues. DNA of the CDR3: TGTGCCAGCAAGAAGCGGGAAAGCGATGAGCAGTTCTTC. Protein: CASKKRESDEQFF.

This chain connects TRBV27 to TRBJ2-3; D ambiguous. Germline CDR1 reads MNHEY; CDR2 reads SMNVEV (reference sequence). This CDR3 has 11 residues. Trimming shortened V by 9 bases and J by 5 bases, and 9 bases separated the two germline ends. In nucleotides, the CDR3 is TGTGCCAGTTACGCCGAAGATACGCAGTATTTT. This gives the protein CASYAEDTQYF.

About this clone itself: The same CDR3 arises from other DNA sequences in this sample as well. The chain links TRBV7-2 to TRBJ1-2, with 7 bases that match TRBD1. Germline V gene data show CDR1 as SGHTA and CDR2 as FQGNSA. Losses at the gene ends were 4 bases for V and 7 bases for J; bases not matched to a gene: 9. The CDR3 spans 14 residues. For the CDR3, the DNA is TGTGCCAGCAGCTCTAGACAGGGTGCGGGTGGCTACACCTTC. Translation gives CASSSRQGAGGYTF.

DNA of the CDR3: TGTGCCACCAGCAGAGATGTAGGGACAGGGGGTGAAAAACTGTTTTTT. It translates to CATSRDVGTGGEKLFF. The chain is built from TRBV15 and TRBJ1-4; 11 positions match TRBD1. V was clipped by 0 bases and J by 7 bases; unmatched bases: 4. CDR1 and CDR2 (germline): LNHNV, YYDKDF (reference sequence). The CDR3 has 16 residues.

This clone was observed a single time. The chain joins TRBV12-5 to TRBJ2-1, with TRBD1 matching over 9 bases. Germline V gives CDR1 LGHNT, CDR2 FRNRAP. This CDR3 has 15 amino acids. J gave up 3 bases and V 6 bases, and 6 bases lay outside the gene matches. The CDR3 sequence is CASGLTGQGYNEQFF. CDR3 DNA sequence: TGTGCTAGTGGCCTTACGGGACAGGGCTACAATGAGCAGTTCTTC. Variable domain in full (rest from reference TRBV12-5 and TRBJ2-1): DARVTQTPRHKVTEMGQEVTMRCQPILGHNTVFWYRQTMMQGLELLAYFRNRAPLDDSGMPKDRFSAEMPDATLATLKIQPSEPRDSAVYFCASGLTGQGYNEQFFGPGTRLTVL.

This clone was seen once. V and J are TRBV11-2 and TRBJ2-7; TRBD2 aligns across 9 bases. J was trimmed by 0 bases and V by 4 bases; bases with no gene match: 10. The CDR3 has 17 residues. Germline V lookup: CDR1 SGHAT, CDR2 FQNNGV. The CDR3 coding sequence is TGTGCCAGCAGCTCGAGGCGCGTTAGCGGGAGCTCCTACGAGCAGTACTTC. Translation gives CASSSRRVSGSSYEQYF.

The table lists this clone with a count of one. V is TRBV7-9 and J is TRBJ2-2, with D perhaps assigned TRBD1 or TRBD2 (6 bases each). This CDR3 spans 16 amino acids. Trimming stripped 2 bases from V and 0 bases from J, with 10 bases between. The germline V gene has CDR1 SEHNR and CDR2 FQNEAQ (reference sequence). Here the CDR3 DNA reads TGTGCCAGCAGCTTAAGGGGGGAATCGAACACCGGGGAGCTGTTTTTT. Residues: CASSLRGESNTGELFF.

V and J are TRBV7-3 and TRBJ2-3; TRBD2 might be the D (5 bases). The germline V gene has CDR1 SGHTA and CDR2 FQGTGA. V dropped 1 base and J dropped 1 base, with 9 bases sitting between them. CDR3 size: 15 residues. The CDR3 loop is CASSLIVGGTDTQYF. DNA for the CDR3: TGTGCCAGCAGCTTAATAGTGGGAGGCACAGATACGCAGTATTTT. The variable domain in full, with the rest retrieved from reference TRBV7-3 and TRBJ2-3, is GAGVSQTPSNKVTEKGKYVELRCDPISGHTALYWYRQSLGQGPEFLIYFQGTGAADDSGLPNDRFFAVRPEGSVSTLKIQRTERGDSAVYLCASSLIVGGTDTQYFGPGTRLTVL.

V gene TRBV5-6 combines with J gene TRBJ2-7; TRBD1 matches at 9 bases. V gave up 9 bases and J gave up 2 bases; unmatched junction bases: 6. Germline values: CDR1 SGHDT, CDR2 YYEEEE. The CDR3 has 13 residues. This CDR3 is CATWDRVTYEQYF. Here the CDR3 DNA reads TGTGCCACCTGGGACAGGGTCACCTACGAGCAGTACTTC.

The chain employs TRBV5-1 and TRBJ2-5; 9 nucleotides line up with TRBD1. V was pared by 6 bases and J by 3 bases, with 3 bases of the junction left unmatched. CDR1 and CDR2 from the germline V gene are SGHRS and YFSETQ. CDR3 length equals 13 residues. In nucleotides, the CDR3 is TGCGCCAGCACCTGGACAGGGGAAGAGACCCAGTACTTC. Protein: CASTWTGEETQYF.

V and J are TRBV7-6 and TRBJ2-1, with D hard to call. CDR1 and CDR2 (germline): SGHVS, FNYEAQ. CDR3 length: 14 amino acids. Between the trimmed V and J ends, which lost 3 bases and 3 bases, there was a span of 9 bases. Here the CDR3 reads CASSLSPSYNEQFF. In DNA, the CDR3 is TGTGCCAGCAGCTTGTCCCCTAGCTACAATGAGCAGTTCTTC.

This clone was counted once. This sequence joins TRBV28 and TRBJ2-5; TRBD2 matches 11 bases. The V and J ends lost 5 bases and 2 bases, in that order; junction bases with no gene match: 7. The CDR3 sequence is 16 residues long. Per germline, CDR1 MDHEN and CDR2 SYDVKM. The chain's CDR3 is CASSTPGLAVQETQYF. The DNA for the CDR3 is TGTGCCAGCAGTACTCCGGGACTAGCGGTTCAAGAGACCCAGTACTTC. Using reference TRBV28 and TRBJ2-5 for the parts outside the CDR3, the full variable domain is DVKVTQSSRYLVKRTGEKVFLECVQDMDHENMFWYRQDPGLGLRLIYFSYDVKMKEKGDIPEGYSVSREKKERFSLILESASTNQTSMYLCASSTPGLAVQETQYFGPGTRLLVL.

The chain couples TRBV5-1 to TRBJ2-2; TRBD1 or TRBD2 may be the D gene (5 bases each). V dropped 3 bases and J dropped 3 bases, with 12 bases sitting between them. The CDR3 consists of 15 residues. CDR1 and CDR2 from the germline V gene are SGHRS and YFSETQ. The CDR3 reads CASSWDGRYTGELFF. CDR3 in DNA: TGCGCCAGCAGCTGGGACGGAAGGTACACCGGGGAGCTGTTTTTT.

CDR3 sequence: CSVGYQSWRGTEAFF. CDR3 nucleotide sequence: TGCAGCGTCGGCTACCAATCGTGGAGAGGCACTGAAGCTTTCTTT. The rearrangement uses TRBV29-1 and TRBJ1-1; D call uncertain. Germline loops: CDR1 SQVTM, CDR2 ANQGSEA. CDR3 length: 15 residues. Trimming stripped 6 bases from V and 4 bases from J, with 21 bases between.